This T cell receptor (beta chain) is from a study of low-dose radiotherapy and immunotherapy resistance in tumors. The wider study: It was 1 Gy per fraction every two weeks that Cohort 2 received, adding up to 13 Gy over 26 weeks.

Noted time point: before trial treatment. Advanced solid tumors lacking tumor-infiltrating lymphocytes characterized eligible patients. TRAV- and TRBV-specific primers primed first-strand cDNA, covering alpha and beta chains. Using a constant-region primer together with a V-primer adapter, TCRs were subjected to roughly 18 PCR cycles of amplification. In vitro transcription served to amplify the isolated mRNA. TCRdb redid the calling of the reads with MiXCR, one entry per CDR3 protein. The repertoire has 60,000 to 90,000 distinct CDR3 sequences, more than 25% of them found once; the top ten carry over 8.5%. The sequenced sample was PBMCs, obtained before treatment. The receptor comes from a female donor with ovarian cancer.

CDR3 residues: CASLGDGNQPQHF. CDR3 DNA: TGTGCCAGTCTCGGGGACGGCAATCAGCCCCAGCATTTT. The chain recombines TRBV6-5 with TRBJ1-5; D is possibly TRBD1 (5 bases). From germline, CDR1 is MNHEY and CDR2 SVGAGI. The CDR3 has 13 residues. Trimming cost V 9 bases and J 2 bases, with 11 bases left between them.